One and the same sample provided the 30 T cell receptor beta chains below, sequenced in a study of post-analysis software for immune sequencing data (dated by TCRdb to between 2015 and 2017). Broad study findings and their caveats: Roughly 5 TRBV segments, including TRBV5-6, TRBV5-1 and TRBV20-1, were significantly more frequent in patients than controls.

No antigen has been identified for these receptors. The library was built by means of PCR. Reads for this sample came from an Illumina HiSeq 2500. To reduce PCR and sequencing biases, unique molecular identifiers were built into the TCR beta cDNA libraries. Using fastp at Q25 and MiXCR, TCRdb reprocessed the public reads and kept productive beta chains. For every CDR3 protein sequence, its rows merge into one entry that carries the most common genes and DNA. The sample data list hundreds of thousands of distinct CDR3 sequences, and 30% of these were observed just once. Roughly 0.53% of the sample is taken by the ten largest. Sample: blood. These receptors all come from a girl aged 10 to 17 with multiple sclerosis.

The chain joins TRBV20-1 to TRBJ2-7, with no clear D. The V gene's germline CDR1 is DFQATT and CDR2 SNEGSKA (reference sequence). This CDR3 region has 15 residues. With 7 bases removed from V and 0 bases from J, the gap between germline ends came to 19 bases. CDR3 loop: CSVPTAEGYSYEQYF. In DNA, the CDR3 is TGCAGTGTCCCAACCGCGGAAGGTTACTCCTACGAGCAGTACTTC.

The rearrangement uses TRBV6-5 and TRBJ2-1; 8 positions agree with TRBD2. CDR1 MNHEY and CDR2 SVGAGI come from the germline V gene. Losses at the gene ends were 4 bases for V and 5 bases for J; bases not matched to a gene: 7. The CDR3 totals 15 residues. The CDR3 protein is CASSSAGLVHNEQFF. The CDR3, as DNA: TGTGCCAGCAGTTCCGCGGGACTAGTCCACAATGAGCAGTTCTTC.

V is TRBV7-9 and J is TRBJ1-4; possible D gene TRBD1, 5 bases. The CDR3 runs 15 residues. Trimming pared 1 base from V and 7 bases from J, leaving 13 bases between. Germline CDR1 is SEHNR and CDR2 is FQNEAQ (reference sequence). The chain's CDR3 is CASSLGGEGREKLFF. The DNA of the CDR3 is TGTGCCAGCAGCTTAGGAGGGGAGGGTCGTGAAAAACTGTTTTTT.

In its sample, this clonotype was seen a few times. The chain links TRBV20-1 to TRBJ2-5, with D perhaps being TRBD1 or TRBD2 (5 bases each). The CDR3 totals 15 residues. With 7 bases removed from V and 2 bases from J, the gap between germline ends came to 20 bases. The V gene's germline CDR1 is DFQATT and CDR2 SNEGSKA (reference sequence). CDR3 in amino acids: CSVQLYGASQETQYF. For the CDR3, the DNA is TGCAGTGTACAATTGTACGGGGCGTCGCAAGAGACCCAGTACTTC.

The V gene is TRBV2, the J gene TRBJ2-5, with D tentatively TRBD1 or TRBD2 (5 bases each). V gave up 3 bases and J gave up 1 base, with 12 bases separating them. This CDR3 region has 15 residues. CDR1 SNHLY and CDR2 FYNNEI come from the germline V gene. The DNA of the CDR3 is TGTGCCAGCAGTGATCCGGGACGAGTCCAAGAGACCCAGTACTTC. Translation gives CASSDPGRVQETQYF. Drawing the rest from reference TRBV2 and TRBJ2-5, the complete variable domain is EPEVTQTPSHQVTQMGQEVILRCVPISNHLYFYWYRQILGQKVEFLVSFYNNEISEKSEIFDDQFSVERPDGSNFTLKIRSTKLEDSAMYFCASSDPGRVQETQYFGPGTRLLVL.

This clonotype has more than one count but fewer than ten. The rearrangement joins TRBV5-5 to TRBJ2-1; 7 nucleotides agree with TRBD2. The V segment lost 0 bases and the J segment 5 bases; nucleotides outside the gene matches: 5. CDR1 is SGHKS and CDR2 is YYEKEE in the germline V gene (reference sequence). The CDR3 loop spans 15 amino acids. The CDR3 DNA reads TGTGCCAGCAGCTTGGCCCTAGCGGCGAACAATGAGCAGTTCTTC. Translating it yields CASSLALAANNEQFF.

The sample holds a few counts of this clonotype. This chain joins TRBV28 and TRBJ1-2; D remains unclear. Per the germline V gene, CDR1 is MDHEN and CDR2 is SYDVKM. Deletions cut 3 bases from V and 4 bases from J, with 18 bases between. This CDR3 spans 16 amino acids. The CDR3 DNA follows: TGTGCCAGCAGTTTCCGGCAGGCCGCCGGCATCTATGGCTACACCTTC. This sequence encodes CASSFRQAAGIYGYTF.

This clonotype was observed a few times. The chain employs TRBV28 and TRBJ1-5; D gene ambiguous. V gave up 7 bases and J gave up 9 bases, with 13 bases separating them. The germline V gene encodes CDR1 MDHEN and CDR2 SYDVKM. The CDR3 sequence is 12 residues long. The CDR3 DNA reads TGTGCCAGCAATCAACCCTTGCTGCCCCAGCATTTT. Encoded protein: CASNQPLLPQHF.

The chain employs TRBV7-2 and TRBJ2-7; no clear D gene. V was clipped by 3 bases and J by 7 bases, with 10 bases between them. Germline-derived CDR1 and CDR2 are SGHTA and FQGNSA. The CDR3 covers 12 residues. The CDR3 sequence: CASSFGAREQYF. CDR3 DNA sequence: TGTGCCAGCAGCTTCGGAGCTAGGGAGCAGTACTTC.

The sample holds a few counts of this clonotype. The chain recombines TRBV5-1 with TRBJ1-2, with a weak D call TRBD1 (5 bases). This CDR3 contains 12 residues. The germline gives CDR1 SGHRS, CDR2 YFSETQ. V was trimmed by 2 bases and J by 6 bases, leaving 8 bases between them. DNA for the CDR3: TGCGCCAGCAGCTTAGGGACTCATGGCTACACCTTC. Its translation: CASSLGTHGYTF.

This clonotype has just a few counts. The chain recombines TRBV29-1 with TRBJ2-7, with TRBD2 as a possible D gene (6 bases). Germline V gene sequence: CDR1 SQVTM, CDR2 ANQGSEA. The CDR3 loop spans 13 amino acids. The ends were cut back, 7 bases at V and 5 bases at J, with 18 bases in the middle. The CDR3 loop reads CSAGGGKGNEQYF. CDR3 bases: TGCAGCGCCGGGGGAGGCAAAGGGAACGAGCAGTACTTC.

The CDR3 nucleotides read TGCAGTGCTAGAGATCTCCGGACAGACCACCACGGGCAGTACTTC. It translates to CSARDLRTDHHGQYF. V usage is TRBV20-1 and J usage is TRBJ2-7; D is perhaps TRBD1 (6 bases). Trimming removed 0 bases from V and 9 bases from J, with 21 bases in between. The CDR3 runs to 15 residues. Looked up from germline, CDR1 is DFQATT and CDR2 is SNEGSKA (reference sequence).

The chain recombines TRBV2 with TRBJ2-5; the match to TRBD2 covers 13 bases. CDR1 is SNHLY, CDR2 FYNNEI, per germline. The CDR3 has 15 amino acids. V shed 8 bases and J 5 bases; nucleotides not matched to a gene: 8. CDR3 coding DNA: TGTGCCAGCCGACGGACTAGCGGGAGCGCGGAGACCCAGTACTTC. Translation gives CASRRTSGSAETQYF.

This clonotype occurred a few times. The chain has TRBV5-4 and TRBJ2-1; no definite D call. CDR3 length: 13 residues. Germline CDR1 reads SGHNT; CDR2 reads YYREEE (reference sequence). The V end was cut by 4 bases, the J end by 4 bases, with 9 bases between. CDR3 sequence: CASSLTKYNEQFF. The CDR3 bases are TGTGCCAGCAGCCTGACGAAATACAATGAGCAGTTCTTC.

This clonotype was found a few times. V and J are TRBV29-1 and TRBJ1-3; D gene unclear. Germline loops: CDR1 SQVTM, CDR2 ANQGSEA. V lost 2 bases and J lost 10, with 12 bases in between. This CDR3 has 12 residues. For the CDR3, the DNA is TGCAGCGTTGAAAAGGGCCGAGCAACCATATATTTT. Protein sequence: CSVEKGRATIYF. Full variable domain (missing parts from reference TRBV29-1 and TRBJ1-3): SAVISQKPSRDICQRGTSLTIQCQVDSQVTMMFWYRQQPGQSLTLIATANQGSEATYESGFVIDKFPISRPNLTFSTLTVSNMSPEDSSIYLCSVEKGRATIYFGEGSWLTVV.

This clonotype was observed a few times. V and J are TRBV28 and TRBJ1-1; no clear D gene. V shed 3 bases and J shed 5 bases, with 13 bases lying between them. The CDR3 has 14 amino acids. Germline V gene lookup returns CDR1 MDHEN and CDR2 SYDVKM. The CDR3 DNA sequence: TGTGCCAGCAGTTTCGGATTAACGGGGACTGAAGCTTTCTTT. It is translated as CASSFGLTGTEAFF.

The chain joins TRBV12-3 or TRBV12-4 to TRBJ2-1; no reliable D call. There are 11 residues in the CDR3. Trimming removed 7 bases from V and 3 bases from J, with 4 bases in between. CDR3 in amino acids: CASKYYNEQFF. For the CDR3, the DNA is TGTGCCAGCAAATACTACAATGAGCAGTTCTTC.

This chain joins TRBV5-4 and TRBJ2-3, with D perhaps TRBD2 (6 bases). This CDR3 contains 15 residues. V lost 3 bases and J 2 bases, leaving 13 bases between the germline ends. The germline V gene has CDR1 SGHNT and CDR2 YYREEE (reference sequence). CDR3 DNA sequence: TGTGCCAGCAGCTCGAGGGGCGGGATCACAGATACGCAGTATTTT. This encodes CASSSRGGITDTQYF.

The gene calls are TRBV20-1 and TRBJ2-3, with 15 bases lining up with TRBD2. Germline V lookup: CDR1 DFQATT, CDR2 SNEGSKA (reference sequence). This CDR3 region has 17 residues. V was pared by 6 bases and J by 4 bases, with 11 bases of the junction left unmatched. The CDR3 nucleotides read TGCAGTGCCCCGGGGACTAGCGGGAGGAAGGCGTCAGATACGCAGTATTTT. It codes for CSAPGTSGRKASDTQYF.

This clonotype was observed a handful of times. The chain recombines TRBV7-8 with TRBJ2-7, with TRBD2 identical over 7 bases. Germline CDR1 SGHVS, CDR2 FQNEAQ. The length of the CDR3 is 13 residues. V shed 2 bases, J shed 5 bases, and the junction held 3 bases outside the gene matches. For the CDR3, the DNA is TGTGCCAGCAGCTTATTAGCGGGCCACGAGCAGTACTTC. This sequence encodes CASSLLAGHEQYF.

The V gene is TRBV16, the J gene TRBJ2-7; D ambiguous. Germline lookup yields CDR1 KGHSY and CDR2 FQNENV. Trimming pared 0 bases from V and 5 bases from J, leaving 11 bases between. The CDR3 totals 14 residues. CDR3 bases: TGTGCCAGCAGCCAATCGCATCACAAGGACGAGCAGTACTTC. It specifies CASSQSHHKDEQYF.

The V call is TRBV7-9, the J call TRBJ1-2; D gene unclear. Germline-derived CDR1 and CDR2 are SEHNR and FQNEAQ (reference sequence). This CDR3 comprises 16 residues. The ends were cut back, 3 bases at V and 0 bases at J, with 14 bases in the middle. CDR3 nucleotide sequence: TGTGCCAGCAGCTTCGCGCCGGCAGAAACTAACTATGGCTACACCTTC. It encodes CASSFAPAETNYGYTF. Full variable domain (rest looked up from reference TRBV7-9 and TRBJ1-2): DTGVSQNPRHKITKRGQNVTFRCDPISEHNRLYWYRQTLGQGPEFLTYFQNEAQLEKSRLLSDRFSAERPKGSFSTLEIQRTEQGDSAMYLCASSFAPAETNYGYTFGSGTRLTVV.

About this clonotype: A junction boundary mismatches the germline segment, possibly from a read error. The chain links TRBV10-3 to TRBJ1-2; D gene uncertain. The CDR3 consists of 14 residues. Germline V lookup: CDR1 ENHRY, CDR2 SYGVKD. The CDR3 bases are TGTGCCATCAGTGAGTCAACAGCTAACTATGGCTGCACCTTC. Residues: CAISESTANYGCTF.

The chain employs TRBV5-5 and TRBJ2-1, with 10 bases matching TRBD2. This CDR3 region has 16 residues. Trimming cost V 0 bases and J 3 bases; bases outside gene matches: 3. Germline CDR1 reads SGHKS; CDR2 reads YYEKEE (reference sequence). The CDR3 is CASSLVRLAGYNEQFF. The CDR3 nucleotides are TGTGCCAGCAGCTTGGTACGACTAGCGGGCTACAATGAGCAGTTCTTC.

The CDR3 sequence is CASSNPGLIQYF. The CDR3 DNA is TGTGCCAGCAGCAACCCGGGACTCATTCAGTACTTC. The genes are TRBV7-2 and TRBJ2-4; D might be TRBD2 (6 bases). The CDR3 covers 12 residues. V was trimmed by 5 bases and J by 9 bases, leaving 11 bases between them. Germline V gene sequence: CDR1 SGHTA, CDR2 FQGNSA.

This clonotype was recorded only once. The germline gene is not matched at one end of the junction; a read error may be the cause. The rearrangement uses TRBV5-1 and TRBJ2-3, with 9 bases aligning to TRBD1. The length of the CDR3 is 16 residues. Per the germline V gene, CDR1 is SGHRS and CDR2 is YFSETQ. The CDR3 DNA is TGCGCCAGCAGCTTAGACGGGACAGGGTGGACAGATATGCAGTATTTT. Translating it yields CASSLDGTGWTDMQYF.

This clonotype has more than one count but fewer than ten. The rearrangement joins TRBV4-3 to TRBJ2-1; D may be TRBD1 (5 bases). The CDR3 has 17 residues. CDR1 LGHNA and CDR2 YSLEER come from the germline V gene. Trimming took off 0 bases at V and 3 bases at J, with 15 bases between the two ends. CDR3 sequence (DNA): TGCGCCAGCAGCCAAGATCTCCGACAGATAAACTACAATGAGCAGTTCTTC. Translation: CASSQDLRQINYNEQFF.

This clonotype was observed a handful of times. This chain joins TRBV7-9 and TRBJ1-2; unclear D gene. V was trimmed by 0 bases and J by 5 bases, leaving 13 bases between them. The CDR3 contains 15 residues. Germline V gene sequence: CDR1 SEHNR, CDR2 FQNEAQ (reference sequence). CDR3 sequence: CASSLAQDPGYGYTF. The CDR3 nucleotides read TGTGCCAGCAGCTTAGCACAAGACCCTGGTTATGGCTACACCTTC.

The gene calls are TRBV29-1 and TRBJ1-4; a weak D match, TRBD1 (6 bases). With 4 bases removed from V and 12 bases from J, the gap between germline ends came to 12 bases. The germline gives CDR1 SQVTM, CDR2 ANQGSEA. The CDR3 loop spans 11 amino acids. The CDR3 loop reads CSVGGAAELFF. CDR3 sequence (DNA): TGCAGCGTTGGGGGGGCCGCCGAACTGTTTTTT.

This clonotype was found a few times. V usage is TRBV3-1 and J usage is TRBJ2-1; possibly TRBD2 for D (7 bases). The germline V gene encodes CDR1 LGHDT and CDR2 YNNKEL (reference sequence). V dropped 2 bases and J dropped 9 bases, with 14 bases sitting between them. CDR3 length: 14 amino acids. This CDR3 reads CASSQSRGASEQFF. In nucleotides, the CDR3 is TGTGCCAGCAGCCAATCCCGGGGGGCGAGTGAGCAGTTCTTC.